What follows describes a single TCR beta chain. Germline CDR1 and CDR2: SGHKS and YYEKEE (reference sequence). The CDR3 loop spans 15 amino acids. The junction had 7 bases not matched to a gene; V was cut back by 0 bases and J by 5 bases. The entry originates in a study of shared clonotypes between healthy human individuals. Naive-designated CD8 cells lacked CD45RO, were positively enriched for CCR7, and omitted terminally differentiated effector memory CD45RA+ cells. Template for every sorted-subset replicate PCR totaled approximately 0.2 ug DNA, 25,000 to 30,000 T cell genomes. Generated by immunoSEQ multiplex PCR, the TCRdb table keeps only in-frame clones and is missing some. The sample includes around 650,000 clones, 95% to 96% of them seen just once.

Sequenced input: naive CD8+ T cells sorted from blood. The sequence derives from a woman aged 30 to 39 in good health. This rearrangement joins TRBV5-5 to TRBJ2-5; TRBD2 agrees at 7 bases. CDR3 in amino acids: CASSLGSTSIETQYF. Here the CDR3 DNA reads TGTGCCAGCAGCTTGGGGTCGACTAGCATCGAGACCCAGTACTTC.